The clone carrying this T cell receptor (beta chain) was counted a few times. The antigen remains unidentified. Since the CDR3 does not end with the conserved phenylalanine or tryptophan, this likely comes from a read error. TCR beta libraries were built with iRepertoire HTBI primers and Arm-PCR of CDR3 regions. TCRdb reanalysed the multiplex PCR reads using MiXCR and keeps one entry per CDR3 protein. The table includes under 500,000 distinct CDR3 sequences, roughly 20% detected once. This sample stems from a study of regulatory T cells in long-lasting Graves disease. Study-level findings and limits: A reduction in accuracy may have resulted from the small sample size. Newly diagnosed Graves' patients exceeded persistent ones in TCR diversity. Patients with persistent disease showed a bias toward TRBV28, TRBJ1-2 and TRBJ2-5.

Sample time point: persistent/refractory GD, antithyroid drugs over 5 years with positive TRAb. Preparation of the TCR library used RNA extracted from PBMCs. The CDR3 spans 15 residues. V was clipped by 0 bases and J by 3 bases, with 12 bases between them. CDR1 and CDR2 from the germline V gene are LGHNA and YSLEER. The TCR sequence derives from a female donor with Graves disease. The V gene is TRBV4-3, the J gene TRBJ2-7, with TRBD1 as a possible D gene (6 bases). Sequenced here: peripheral blood mononuclear cells (PBMCs), sampled when the disease was refractory, from a patient treated with antithyroid drugs. The CDR3 DNA reads as TGCGCCAGCAGCCAAGATCGGGGCAGGGGCTACGAGCAGTACTCC. Amino acids: CASSQDRGRGYEQYS.